This T cell receptor beta chain was identified during a study of cytomegalovirus exposure and HLA in healthy donors. Study observations and caveats: Upon later analysis, HLA-associated TCR beta chains proved more clonally expanded than other, equally common chains. HLA restriction was apparent for most CMV-associated TCR beta chains in a later analysis. Later on, an analysis showed TCR association rates differing by HLA locus, with DRB1 the most and HLA-C the fewest. According to an earlier analysis, most TCR beta V segments yielded productive rearrangements about 90% or about 30% of the time.

To note about this clone: Its antigen is as yet unknown.

The CDR3 sequence is 17 residues long. Germline loops: CDR1 SGHRS, CDR2 YFSETQ. Trimming stripped 0 bases from V and 1 base from J, with 14 bases between. Vbeta (60) and Jbeta (13) primers were used in the PCR. Clones were read by immunoSEQ multiplex PCR, and TCRdb kept only the in-frame ones, dropping some. The sample consists of 110,000 to 150,000 clones, roughly 84% of them appearing once. The chain uses TRBV5-1 and TRBJ2-1; weak D call: TRBD2 (6 bases). The receptor comes from a boy aged 2 to 9 in good health and CMV-seronegative. What was sequenced was PBMCs. In nucleotides, the CDR3 is TGCGCCAGCAGCTTGGATTACGGGAGCCTTTCCTACAATGAGCAGTTCTTC. It yields the protein CASSLDYGSLSYNEQFF.